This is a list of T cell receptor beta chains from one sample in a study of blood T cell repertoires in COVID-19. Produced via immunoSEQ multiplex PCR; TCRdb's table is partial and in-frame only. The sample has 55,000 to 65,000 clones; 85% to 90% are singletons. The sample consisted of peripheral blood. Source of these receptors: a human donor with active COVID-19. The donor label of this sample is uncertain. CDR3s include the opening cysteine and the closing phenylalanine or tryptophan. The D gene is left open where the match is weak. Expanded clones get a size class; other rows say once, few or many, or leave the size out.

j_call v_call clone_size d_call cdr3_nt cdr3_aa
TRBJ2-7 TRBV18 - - TGTGCCAGCTCACCTCGGACAGTGTCCTACGAGCAGTACTTC CASSPRTVSYEQYF
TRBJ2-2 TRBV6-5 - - TGTGCCAGCAGTTACTCCCAGAACACCGGGGAGCTGTTTTTT CASSYSQNTGELFF
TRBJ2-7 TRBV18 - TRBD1 TGTGCCAGCTGGACAGGGGCCGCGTCCTACGAGCAGTACTTC CASWTGAASYEQYF
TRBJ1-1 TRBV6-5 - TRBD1 TGTGCCAGCACTACGGACAGGCTGAACACTGAAGCTTTCTTT CASTTDRLNTEAFF
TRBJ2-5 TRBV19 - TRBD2 TGTGCCAGTACTCCATGGGGGGGGGAAGAGACCCAGTACTTC CASTPWGGEETQYF
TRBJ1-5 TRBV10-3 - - TGTGCCATCAGCGACAGGATGGATCAGCCCCAGCATTTT CAISDRMDQPQHF
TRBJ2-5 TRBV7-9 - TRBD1 TGTGCCAGCAGGCAACATCAGGGGGCCGGAGAGACCCAGTACTTC CASRQHQGAGETQYF
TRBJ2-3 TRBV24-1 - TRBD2 TGTGCCACCAGTGATCATAGCGGGGAACCCACAGATACGCAGTATTTT CATSDHSGEPTDTQYF
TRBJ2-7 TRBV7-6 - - TGTGCCAGCAGCTCCCTGTTCCGGGACAATCCCTCCTACGAGCAGTACTTC CASSSLFRDNPSYEQYF
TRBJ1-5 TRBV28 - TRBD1 TGTGCCAGCAGTTTCCTTGACAGGGGGCCCTATAGCAATCAGCCCCAGCATTTT CASSFLDRGPYSNQPQHF
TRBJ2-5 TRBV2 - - TGTGCCAGCAGTGTGAGGCTTGACTTTGGGACCCAGTACTTC CASSVRLDFGTQYF
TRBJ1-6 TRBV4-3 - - TGCGCCAGCAGCCAAGCCCTGGGGACCTGGACAGATAATTCACCCCTCCACTTT CASSQALGTWTDNSPLHF
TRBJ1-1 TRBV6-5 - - TGTGCCAGCAGCCTTAGGGGGAACACTGAAGCTTTCTTT CASSLRGNTEAFF
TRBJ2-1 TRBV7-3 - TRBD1 TGTGCCAGCAGCAAACCGGGACAGGGAAACAATGAGCAGTTCTTC CASSKPGQGNNEQFF
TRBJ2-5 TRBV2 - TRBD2 TGTGCCAGCAGCCGCGGGAGGGCCGTAGAGACCCAGTACTTC CASSRGRAVETQYF
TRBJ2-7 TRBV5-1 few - TGCGCCAGCAGCGCGGGACCTGGCTCAGCGGACAGGAGCTCCTACGAGCAGTACTTC CASSAGPGSADRSSYEQYF
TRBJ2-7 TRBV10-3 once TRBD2 TGTGCCATCAGTGAGGGAGCGGGGGAGTCCTACGAGCAGTACTTC CAISEGAGESYEQYF
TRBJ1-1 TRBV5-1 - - TGCGCCAGCAGCCCCCCGGACAGCCGAGGGACTGAAGCTTTCTTT CASSPPDSRGTEAFF
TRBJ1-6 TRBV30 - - TGTGCCTGGAGTGTACGGGGGGCGAATAATTCACCCCTCCACTTT CAWSVRGANNSPLHF
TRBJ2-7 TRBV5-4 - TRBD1 TGTGCCAGCAGCAAACCGGGACAGGGGGCGGGGGAGCAGTACTTC CASSKPGQGAGEQYF
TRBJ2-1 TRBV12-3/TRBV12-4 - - TGTGCCAGCACGGAGAGCTCCTACAATGAGCAGTTCTTC CASTESSYNEQFF
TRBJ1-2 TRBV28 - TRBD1 TGTGCCAGCTGGAGGACAGGGGAAATTCGATTCGGGGGCTACACCTTC CASWRTGEIRFGGYTF
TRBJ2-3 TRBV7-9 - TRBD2 TGTGCCAGCAGCGGGGGGAGGGCCGGGAGCACAGATACGCAGTATTTT CASSGGRAGSTDTQYF
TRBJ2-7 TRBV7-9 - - TGTGCCAGCAGCTCCGGGGGAACAGGTCTATCAACCGAGCAGTACTTC CASSSGGTGLSTEQYF
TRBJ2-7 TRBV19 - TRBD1 TGTGCCAGTAGTCCCCCAGGGGGCCTAAGCTACGAGCAGTACTTC CASSPPGGLSYEQYF
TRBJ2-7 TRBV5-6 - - TGTGCCAGCAGTCCAGGTCCCCCGACAGTGTTGACCTACGAGCAGTACTTC CASSPGPPTVLTYEQYF
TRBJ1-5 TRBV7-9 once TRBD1 TGTGCCAGCAGCTTCGGACAGGGGGGTCAGCCCCAGCATTTT CASSFGQGGQPQHF
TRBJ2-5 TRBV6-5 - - TGTGCCAGCAGTTACGGAGGAGGGGTAGAGGAGACCCAGTACTTC CASSYGGGVEETQYF
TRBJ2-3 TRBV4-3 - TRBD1 TGCGCCAGCAGCCAAGATACCCAGGGGGCAGATACGCAGTATTTT CASSQDTQGADTQYF
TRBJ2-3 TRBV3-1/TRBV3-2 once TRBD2 TGTGCCAGCAGCCAACTTAGCGGGGTAGATACGCAGTATTTT CASSQLSGVDTQYF
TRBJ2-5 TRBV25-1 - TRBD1 TGTGCCAGCACCAGAAGGACAGGGGAGACCCAGTACTTC CASTRRTGETQYF
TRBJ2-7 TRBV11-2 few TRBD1 TGTGCCAGCAGCCCACGGGACAGCTCCTACGAGCAGTACTTC CASSPRDSSYEQYF
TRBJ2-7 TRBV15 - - TGTGCCACCAGCAGAGATACGTTGGCAGGGATTTACGAGCAGTACTTC CATSRDTLAGIYEQYF
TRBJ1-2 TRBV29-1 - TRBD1 TGCAGCGCAGCCGACGGTCAGGGGGCTTTTGGCTACACCTTC CSAADGQGAFGYTF
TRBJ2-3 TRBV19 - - TGTGCCAGTAGAGCCAGGGCCCCCAGCACAGATACGCAGTATTTT CASRARAPSTDTQYF
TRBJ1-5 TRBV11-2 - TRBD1 TGTGCCAGCAGCGTCGGGACAGTTAGCAATCAGCCCCAGCATTTT CASSVGTVSNQPQHF